This passage covers 8 T cell receptor beta chains from one sample sequenced in a study of regulatory T cells in long-lasting Graves disease (dated by TCRdb to about 2021). Library construction relied on multiplex PCR. Sequencing was carried out with an Illumina HiSeq 4000. TCR beta libraries were built with iRepertoire HTBI primers and Arm-PCR amplification of CDR3 regions. The raw public data were reprocessed by TCRdb itself: fastp quality trimming at Q25, MiXCR clonotype calling, in-frame beta chains only. Every distinct CDR3 protein forms one entry, paired with its most common genes and DNA. This sample holds fewer than 600,000 distinct CDR3 sequences; roughly 22% were observed only once. The ten top clones hold roughly 13% of the sample. This sample's time point label indicates: persistent/refractory GD, antithyroid drugs over 5 years with positive TRAb. For both TCR sequencing and RNA sequencing, RNA was extracted from PBMCs using TRIzol.

The sequenced sample was peripheral blood mononuclear cells (PBMCs), obtained when the disease was refractory, from a patient treated with antithyroid drugs. These receptor sequences come from a female donor with Graves disease.

This clonotype appeared many times. The chain uses TRBV6-5 and TRBJ2-7; D is uncertain. The CDR3 contains 16 residues. Deletions cut 2 bases from V and 2 bases from J, with 16 bases between. The germline V gene encodes CDR1 MNHEY and CDR2 SVGAGI. CDR3 in DNA: TGTGCCAGCAGTTACCCTTGGAGAGGAGATACCTACGAGCAGTACTTC. It encodes CASSYPWRGDTYEQYF.

The chain uses TRBV5-6 and TRBJ1-1; perhaps TRBD1 as D (6 bases). Trimming removed 4 bases from V and 5 bases from J, with 15 bases in between. The length of the CDR3 is 14 residues. The germline gives CDR1 SGHDT, CDR2 YYEEEE. CDR3 sequence reads: CASSLIGGWTEAFF. The CDR3 bases are TGTGCCAGCAGCCTCATAGGGGGGTGGACTGAAGCTTTCTTT.

This clonotype was observed at least ten times. The rearrangement joins TRBV12-3 or TRBV12-4 to TRBJ1-2; no clear D. The CDR3 extends over 13 amino acids. Trimming shortened V by 3 bases and J by 2 bases, and 7 bases separated the two germline ends. The CDR3 region is CASSFRRNYGYTF. CDR3 coding DNA: TGTGCCAGCAGTTTCCGTCGGAACTATGGCTACACCTTC.

The rearrangement links TRBV20-1 to TRBJ1-2, with 7 bases identical to TRBD1. The CDR3 has 12 amino acids. Looked up from germline, CDR1 is DFQATT and CDR2 is SNEGSKA (reference sequence). Trimming took 5 bases from V and 4 from J; bases not matched to a gene: 4. CDR3 nucleotide sequence: TGCAGTGCTGTCGGACAGGCCTATGGCTACACCTTC. Residues: CSAVGQAYGYTF.

Only a few counts were recorded for this clonotype. This sequence joins TRBV5-5 and TRBJ1-5, with 10 bases identical to TRBD1. Germline V gene data show CDR1 as SGHKS and CDR2 as YYEKEE (reference sequence). This CDR3 is built from 14 residues. The trim removed 4 bases at V and 5 bases at J, leaving 3 bases unmatched. Here the CDR3 reads CASSVGTGDQPQHF. Written as DNA, the CDR3 is TGTGCCAGCAGCGTCGGGACAGGGGATCAGCCCCAGCATTTT. The entire variable domain, with the rest obtained from reference TRBV5-5 and TRBJ1-5, is as follows: DAGVTQSPTHLIKTRGQQVTLRCSPISGHKSVSWYQQVLGQGPQFIFQYYEKEERGRGNFPDRFSARQFPNYSSELNVNALLLGDSALYLCASSVGTGDQPQHFGDGTRLSIL.

At least ten counts were recorded for this clonotype. The CDR3 loop is CASSTWTEANYGYTF. DNA for the CDR3: TGTGCCAGCAGCACCTGGACGGAAGCTAACTATGGCTACACCTTC. This chain links TRBV11-2 with TRBJ1-2; D is unclear. Trimming removed 5 bases at V and 0 bases at J, with 13 bases between. Germline V gives CDR1 SGHAT, CDR2 FQNNGV. CDR3 length: 15 amino acids.

The chain carries TRBV20-1 and TRBJ1-2; D remains ambiguous. Trimming left V 0 bases short and J 6 bases short, with 11 bases between. The V gene's germline CDR1 is DFQATT and CDR2 SNEGSKA (reference sequence). The CDR3 totals 13 residues. The CDR3 here is CSARDLYEDGYTF. In DNA form, the CDR3 reads TGCAGTGCTAGAGATCTATACGAAGATGGCTACACCTTC.

This clonotype was detected ten times or more. This chain connects TRBV28 to TRBJ1-6; maybe TRBD1 (5 bases). Between the trimmed V and J ends, which lost 3 bases and 7 bases, there was a span of 16 bases. Looked up from germline, CDR1 is MDHEN and CDR2 is SYDVKM. The CDR3 loop spans 16 amino acids. The CDR3 sequence: CASSFYGQGRNSPLHF. CDR3 DNA: TGTGCCAGCAGTTTCTATGGCCAGGGACGGAATTCACCCCTCCACTTT.